This record covers a single T cell receptor (beta chain). The antigen is unknown. The sample is drawn from a study of vaccination and CD4 T cells after COVID-19. Regarding treatment: roughly ten-day PBMC culture with coronavirus spike peptide pools or control peptides (ViraFEST assay). After expanding antigen-specific T cells with peptide pools, ViraFEST sequenced their TCRs. Germline lookup yields CDR1 DFQATT and CDR2 SNEGSKA (reference sequence). The CDR3 is 14 residues long. V gave up 0 bases and J gave up 7 bases, with 10 bases separating them. Cultured CD4+ T-cell DNA underwent Oncomine TCR Beta short-read sequencing. TCRdb ran MiXCR on the PCR reads and lists one entry per CDR3 protein. This sample has 7,500 to 10,000 distinct CDR3 sequences, with approximately 64% found just once.

The chain recombines TRBV20-1 with TRBJ1-6, with D tentatively TRBD1 (5 bases). The sequencing here drew on cultured CD4+ T cells from blood, taken after SARS-CoV-2 vaccination. The sequence derives from a human donor with COVID-19. The CDR3 DNA is TGCAGTGCTAGAGAGGGACGGGTAAATTCACCCCTCCACTTT. Its translation: CSAREGRVNSPLHF.